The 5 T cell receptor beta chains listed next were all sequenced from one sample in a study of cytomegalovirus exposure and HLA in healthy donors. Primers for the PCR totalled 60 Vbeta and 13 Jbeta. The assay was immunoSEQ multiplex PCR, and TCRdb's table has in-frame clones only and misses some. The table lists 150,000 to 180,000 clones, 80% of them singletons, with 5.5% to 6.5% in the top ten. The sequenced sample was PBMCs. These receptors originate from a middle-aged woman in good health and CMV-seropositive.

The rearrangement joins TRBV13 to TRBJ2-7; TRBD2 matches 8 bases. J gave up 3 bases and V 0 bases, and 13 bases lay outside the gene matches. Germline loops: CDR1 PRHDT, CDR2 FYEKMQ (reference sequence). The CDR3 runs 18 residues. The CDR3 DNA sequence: TGTGCCAGCAGCTTAGGACAGGGCGGTCTAGCGGGTAGCTACGAGCAGTACTTC. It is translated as CASSLGQGGLAGSYEQYF.

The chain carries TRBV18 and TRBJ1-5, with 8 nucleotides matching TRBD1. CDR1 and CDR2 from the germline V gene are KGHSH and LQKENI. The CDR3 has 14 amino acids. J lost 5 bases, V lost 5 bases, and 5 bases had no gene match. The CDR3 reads CASSSGDRYQPQHF. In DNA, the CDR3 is TGTGCCAGCTCATCAGGGGACAGGTATCAGCCCCAGCATTTT.

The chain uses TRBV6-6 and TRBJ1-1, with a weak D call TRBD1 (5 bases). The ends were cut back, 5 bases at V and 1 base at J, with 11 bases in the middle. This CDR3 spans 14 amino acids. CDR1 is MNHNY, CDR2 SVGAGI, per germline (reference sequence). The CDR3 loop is CASSVGGPNTEAFF. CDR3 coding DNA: TGTGCCAGCAGTGTCGGGGGACCGAACACTGAAGCTTTCTTT.

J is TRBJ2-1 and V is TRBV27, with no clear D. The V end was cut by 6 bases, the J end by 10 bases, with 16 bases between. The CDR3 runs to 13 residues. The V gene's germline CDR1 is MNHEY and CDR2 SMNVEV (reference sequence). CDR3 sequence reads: CASRPPMRQEQFF. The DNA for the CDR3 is TGTGCCAGCAGGCCCCCGATGAGGCAAGAGCAGTTCTTC.

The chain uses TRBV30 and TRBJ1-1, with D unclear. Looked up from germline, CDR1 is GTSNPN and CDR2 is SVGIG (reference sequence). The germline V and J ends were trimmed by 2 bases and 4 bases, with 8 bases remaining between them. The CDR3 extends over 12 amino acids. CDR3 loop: CAWSRVGTEAFF. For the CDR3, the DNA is TGTGCCTGGAGTCGGGTGGGCACTGAAGCTTTCTTT.